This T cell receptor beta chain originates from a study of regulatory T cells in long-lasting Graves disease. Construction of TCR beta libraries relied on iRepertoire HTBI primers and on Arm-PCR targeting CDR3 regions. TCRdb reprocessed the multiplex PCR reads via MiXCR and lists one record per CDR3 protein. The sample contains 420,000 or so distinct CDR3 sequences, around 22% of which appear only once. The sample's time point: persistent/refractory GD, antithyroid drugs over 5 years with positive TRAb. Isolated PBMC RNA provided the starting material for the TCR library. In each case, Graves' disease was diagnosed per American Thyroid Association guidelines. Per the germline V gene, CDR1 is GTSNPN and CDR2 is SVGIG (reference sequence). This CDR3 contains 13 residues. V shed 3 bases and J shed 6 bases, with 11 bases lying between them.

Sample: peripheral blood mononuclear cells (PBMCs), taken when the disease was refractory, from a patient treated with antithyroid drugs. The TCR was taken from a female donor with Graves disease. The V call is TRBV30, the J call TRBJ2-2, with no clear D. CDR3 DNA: TGTGCCTGGAGCGCTTTGGTCCCCGGGGAGCTGTTTTTT. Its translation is CAWSALVPGELFF. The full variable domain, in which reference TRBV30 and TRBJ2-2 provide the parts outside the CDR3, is SQTIHQWPATLVQPVGSPLSLECTVEGTSNPNLYWYRQAAGRGLQLLFYSVGIGQISSEVPQNLSASRPQDRQFILSSKKLLLSDSGFYLCAWSALVPGELFFGEGSRLTVL.